Detailed here is one T cell receptor (beta chain). The V gene end was trimmed by 5 bases and the J gene end by 4 bases; junction bases not matched to a gene: 8. CDR1 is SGHTA, CDR2 FQGNSA, per germline. CDR3 length: 16 amino acids. This sample is drawn from a study of shared clonotypes between healthy human individuals. Per the study methods: There were no quality scores in the junction-only immunoSEQ sequences, so filtering differed. Repertoires were generated with immunoSEQ multiplex PCR, while TCRdb's copy carries only in-frame clones and drops some. Clone size and the V and J calls come from that table; the DNA yielded D and trimming. The table shows over a million clones, with around 74% occurring only once.

The chain is built from TRBV7-2 and TRBJ1-4; 9 bases line up with TRBD1. Sequences were obtained from memory CD4+ T cells sorted from blood. Subset given: CD45RA-negative fraction. This TCR was sampled from a man younger than 30 in good health. In nucleotides, the CDR3 is TGTGCCAGCAGCCTCGGACAGGGGATGGGTAATGAAAAACTGTTTTTT. Protein sequence: CASSLGQGMGNEKLFF.